These 24 T cell receptor beta chains originate from one sample sequenced in a study of cytomegalovirus exposure and HLA in healthy donors. Primers included in the PCR were 60 Vbeta and 13 Jbeta primers. Clones were read by immunoSEQ multiplex PCR, and TCRdb kept only the in-frame ones, dropping some. The sample carries 100,000 to 150,000 clones, less than 85% recorded once. The source material was PBMCs. The source is a female donor in good health and CMV-seronegative.

This clone was seen more than once but under ten times. This chain uses TRBV5-6 with TRBJ1-1; D is undetermined. Germline V gene lookup returns CDR1 SGHDT and CDR2 YYEEEE. Trimming left V 3 bases short and J 8 bases short, with 8 bases between. This CDR3 contains 11 residues. Here the CDR3 reads CASSYLEEAFF. The CDR3 coding sequence is TGTGCCAGCAGCTACCTAGAAGAAGCTTTCTTT.

The chain uses TRBV18 and TRBJ1-1, with D maybe TRBD1 (6 bases). The CDR3 has 16 amino acids. Germline loops: CDR1 KGHSH, CDR2 LQKENI. V lost 4 bases to trimming and J lost 1 base, with 16 bases between them. CDR3 amino acids: CASSRHEPGENTEAFF. The CDR3 bases are TGTGCCAGCTCACGACACGAGCCAGGGGAGAACACTGAAGCTTTCTTT.

The chain recombines TRBV2 with TRBJ2-5; D is perhaps TRBD2 (6 bases). Trimming removed 6 bases at V and 7 bases at J, with 12 bases between. The CDR3 covers 12 residues. Germline-derived CDR1 and CDR2 are SNHLY and FYNNEI. CDR3 nucleotide sequence: TGTGCCAGCAGCCCTGACGGGGGGACCCAGTACTTC. It specifies CASSPDGGTQYF.

This clone appeared a single time. This chain links TRBV14 with TRBJ2-2, with 8 bases aligning to TRBD1. The CDR3 has 15 residues. Trimming at V came to 4 bases and at J to 7 bases, leaving 8 bases not matched to a gene. Germline loops: CDR1 SGHDN, CDR2 FVKESK. The CDR3 reads CASSPTGAPGGELFF. DNA for the CDR3: TGTGCCAGCAGCCCGACAGGGGCCCCTGGCGGGGAGCTGTTTTTT.

This clone was seen more than once but under ten times. The chain combines TRBV2 with TRBJ2-4; 8 bases fit TRBD2. V trimming: 1 base; J trimming: 3 bases; junction bases outside the gene matches: 8. The germline gives CDR1 SNHLY, CDR2 FYNNEI. The CDR3 sequence is 17 residues long. The CDR3 nucleotides are TGTGCCAGCAGTGAAGTATCGCGGGGGGCCCTCAAAAACATTCAGTACTTC. Its protein product is CASSEVSRGALKNIQYF.

CDR3 in amino acids: CASSPWTGLGYEQYF. CDR3 in DNA: TGTGCCAGCAGTCCCTGGACAGGTCTCGGGTACGAGCAGTACTTC. This chain uses TRBV6-6 with TRBJ2-7, with 7 nucleotides matching TRBD1. J lost 4 bases, V lost 5 bases, and 11 bases had no gene match. CDR3 size: 15 residues. Germline V gene lookup returns CDR1 MNHNY and CDR2 SVGAGI (reference sequence).

V gene TRBV28 combines with J gene TRBJ1-2, with D perhaps matching TRBD1 (5 bases). Per the germline V gene, CDR1 is MDHEN and CDR2 is SYDVKM. The V end was cut by 3 bases, the J end by 6 bases, with 14 bases between. The CDR3 is 14 amino acids. This CDR3 is CASSFRGNFDGYTF. CDR3 nucleotide sequence: TGTGCCAGCAGTTTTAGGGGCAATTTCGATGGCTACACCTTC.

The genes are TRBV11-3 and TRBJ2-1; the match to TRBD1 covers 10 bases. The CDR3 contains 16 residues. V shed 5 bases and J 2 bases; nucleotides not matched to a gene: 6. Germline CDR1 is SGHNT and CDR2 is YENEEA. The CDR3 DNA is TGTGCCAGCAGCACCGGACAGGGGGGGCCCTACAATGAGCAGTTCTTC. Encoded protein: CASSTGQGGPYNEQFF. The full variable domain, in which reference TRBV11-3 and TRBJ2-1 provide the parts outside the CDR3, is EAGVVQSPRYKIIEKKQPVAFWCNPISGHNTLYWYLQNLGQGPELLIRYENEEAVDDSQLPKDRFSAERLKGVDSTLKIQPAELGDSAVYLCASSTGQGGPYNEQFFGPGTRLTVL.

This clone has just a few counts. The chain employs TRBV5-1 and TRBJ1-4, with D possibly matching TRBD1 (5 bases). The CDR3 is 15 residues long. The ends were cut back, 0 bases at V and 5 bases at J, with 11 bases in the middle. In germline, CDR1 is SGHRS, CDR2 YFSETQ. The CDR3 bases are TGCGCCAGCAGCTTGGCCCTGGGGCCCAATGAAAAACTGTTTTTT. This encodes CASSLALGPNEKLFF.

A single count supports this clone. The V call is TRBV6-1, the J call TRBJ2-7; 12 nucleotides agree with TRBD2. The V and J ends lost 8 bases and 4 bases, in that order; junction bases with no gene match: 9. The germline CDR1 and CDR2 sequences are MNHNS and SASEGT. This CDR3 region has 15 residues. CDR3 residues: CASCRIGLAGYEQYF. Here the CDR3 DNA reads TGTGCCAGCTGCCGAATTGGACTAGCGGGGTACGAGCAGTACTTC.

J is TRBJ2-4 and V is TRBV27; D call uncertain. Trimming left V 4 bases short and J 0 bases short, with 10 bases between. Germline CDR1 is MNHEY and CDR2 is SMNVEV (reference sequence). The CDR3 runs 15 residues. The CDR3 sequence is CASSSLGGAKNIQYF. The CDR3, as DNA: TGTGCCAGCAGTTCCCTCGGCGGAGCCAAAAACATTCAGTACTTC.

This clone was recorded only once. The V and J genes are TRBV7-6 and TRBJ2-3; D possibly corresponds to TRBD1 (6 bases). CDR1 SGHVS and CDR2 FNYEAQ come from the germline V gene. V dropped 6 bases and J dropped 3 bases, with 16 bases sitting between them. This CDR3 is built from 15 residues. The CDR3 region has the DNA TGTGCCAGCAGGCCCCGAACAGGGATTACAGATACGCAGTATTTT. This sequence encodes CASRPRTGITDTQYF. The entire variable domain, with the rest obtained from reference TRBV7-6 and TRBJ2-3, is as follows: GAGVSQSPRYKVTKRGQDVALRCDPISGHVSLYWYRQALGQGPEFLTYFNYEAQQDKSGLPNDRFSAERPEGSISTLTIQRTEQRDSAMYRCASRPRTGITDTQYFGPGTRLTVL.

The chain has TRBV5-5 and TRBJ1-5; D is uncertain. Germline loops: CDR1 SGHKS, CDR2 YYEKEE (reference sequence). The CDR3 length is 13 residues. Trimming took 0 bases from V and 5 from J, leaving 6 bases between them. The CDR3 DNA is TGTGCCAGCAGCTTGGCGGGAGATCAGCCCCAGCATTTT. Translating it yields CASSLAGDQPQHF.

The chain recombines TRBV5-4 with TRBJ1-1; perhaps TRBD1 as D (6 bases). The CDR3 contains 16 residues. The V end was cut by 0 bases, the J end by 0 bases, with 12 bases between. Germline V lookup: CDR1 SGHNT, CDR2 YYREEE (reference sequence). The CDR3 is CASSLDTQGLNTEAFF. CDR3 bases: TGTGCCAGCAGCTTGGACACACAGGGATTGAACACTGAAGCTTTCTTT.

V and J are TRBV30 and TRBJ1-4, with TRBD1 identical over 7 bases. Germline CDR1 reads GTSNPN; CDR2 reads SVGIG (reference sequence). This CDR3 spans 11 amino acids. Trimming removed 5 bases from V and 9 bases from J; junction bases left unmatched: 3. The CDR3 DNA sequence: TGTGCCTGGCAGGGGGAGAAAAAACTGTTTTTT. This sequence encodes CAWQGEKKLFF.

This chain uses TRBV4-2 with TRBJ2-1; 8 bases are shared with TRBD2. CDR3 length: 15 amino acids. The germline V gene has CDR1 LGHNA and CDR2 YNFKEQ. The V gene end was trimmed by 4 bases and the J gene end by 6 bases; junction bases not matched to a gene: 8. Here the CDR3 DNA reads TGTGCCAGCAGCCTATCGGGACTAGAAGGCAATGAGCAGTTCTTC. Amino acids: CASSLSGLEGNEQFF.

The chain is built from TRBV19 and TRBJ2-2; maybe TRBD2 (6 bases). From germline, CDR1 is LNHDA and CDR2 SQIVND (reference sequence). With 6 bases removed from V and 0 bases from J, the gap between germline ends came to 8 bases. The CDR3 has 14 amino acids. The DNA of the CDR3 is TGTGCCAGTAGCGGGACTGCGAACACCGGGGAGCTGTTTTTT. This gives the protein CASSGTANTGELFF.

The rearrangement links TRBV6-6 to TRBJ1-6, with 9 bases that match TRBD1. CDR3 size: 14 residues. V lost 4 bases to trimming and J lost 9 bases; unmatched junction nucleotides: 4. CDR1 is MNHNY, CDR2 SVGAGI, per germline (reference sequence). In nucleotides, the CDR3 is TGTGCCAGCAGTTCGGGACAGGGAGGTTCACCCCTCCACTTT. Residues: CASSSGQGGSPLHF.

DNA of the CDR3: TGTGCCAGCAGCTTGGCCGACAGGTCGCGCGAGCAGTACTTC. Translating gives CASSLADRSREQYF. V and J are TRBV5-6 and TRBJ2-7; possibly TRBD1 for D (6 bases). CDR1 is SGHDT, CDR2 YYEEEE, per germline. The CDR3 runs to 14 residues. V was pared by 0 bases and J by 6 bases, with 13 bases between. Full variable domain (remainder filled in from reference TRBV5-6 and TRBJ2-7): DAGVTQSPTHLIKTRGQQVTLRCSPKSGHDTVSWYQQALGQGPQFIFQYYEEEERQRGNFPDRFSGHQFPNYSSELNVNALLLGDSALYLCASSLADRSREQYFGPGTRLTVT.

The chain recombines TRBV7-2 with TRBJ2-7; TRBD1 agrees at 7 bases. The CDR3 is 15 amino acids. Germline V gene lookup returns CDR1 SGHTA and CDR2 FQGNSA. V gave up 1 base and J gave up 1 base; unmatched junction bases: 4. The CDR3 is CASSLGGQLSYEQYF. CDR3 DNA sequence: TGTGCCAGCAGCTTAGGGGGACAGTTATCCTACGAGCAGTACTTC.

The V call is TRBV30, the J call TRBJ2-3, with 7 bases that match TRBD2. CDR3 length: 16 amino acids. V lost 4 bases, J lost 2 bases, and 12 bases stayed unmatched. From germline, CDR1 is GTSNPN and CDR2 SVGIG (reference sequence). As DNA, the CDR3 is TGTGCCTGGACCGCGGGAGTCTCCCATTCCACAGATACGCAGTATTTT. Its protein is CAWTAGVSHSTDTQYF.

This clone is a singleton in its sample. The chain recombines TRBV5-6 with TRBJ2-7, with D maybe TRBD2 (5 bases). This CDR3 has 15 amino acids. Germline V CDR1 and CDR2: SGHDT, YYEEEE. Trimming removed 4 bases from V and 3 bases from J, with 17 bases in between. In DNA form, the CDR3 reads TGTGCCAGCAGCCCCCGCTATCGGGGTTTCTACGAGCAGTACTTC. Its protein is CASSPRYRGFYEQYF.

V usage is TRBV19 and J usage is TRBJ2-1, with TRBD1 matching 7 bases. V was pared by 8 bases and J by 4 bases, with 11 bases of the junction left unmatched. This CDR3 is built from 15 residues. Germline-derived CDR1 and CDR2 are LNHDA and SQIVND (reference sequence). In DNA, the CDR3 is TGTGCCAGTTCATTCCCGGGACAGTTATACAATGAGCAGTTCTTC. Its protein is CASSFPGQLYNEQFF.

The chain has TRBV18 and TRBJ1-4; perhaps TRBD1 as D (5 bases). The germline CDR1 and CDR2 sequences are KGHSH and LQKENI. The CDR3 loop spans 18 amino acids. Trimming took off 6 bases at V and 0 bases at J, with 20 bases between the two ends. As DNA, the CDR3 is TGTGCCAGCTCGCCCTGGGTTGGGGACTCTGCAACTAATGAAAAACTGTTTTTT. Translating gives CASSPWVGDSATNEKLFF.